This paragraph reports one T cell receptor (beta chain). No antigen is known for it. Expressed TCRB transcripts were sequenced, since all the RNA that had been isolated was reverse transcribed. Sequencing used immunoSEQ multiplex PCR; TCRdb keeps in-frame clones, though not all of them. The sample lists roughly 300,000 clones; roughly an eighth were seen once. The V gene lost 9 bases and the J gene lost 0 bases, with 11 bases spanning the gap. Germline V gene lookup returns CDR1 SNHLY and CDR2 FYNNEI. The CDR3 consists of 14 residues. These data come from a study of beta chain features in type 1 diabetes. General observations from the study: People with Type 1 diabetes carried modestly yet significantly shorter TCRB CDR3s in all four CD4+ subsets.

The rearrangement links TRBV2 to TRBJ2-2, with D perhaps matching TRBD2 (5 bases). The specimen sequenced was naive CD4+ T cells from blood. The TCR originated in a man aged 25 to 40 with type 1 diabetes. In nucleotides, the CDR3 is TGTGCCAGACTTGGGGAGTCGAACACCGGGGAGCTGTTTTTT. This sequence encodes CARLGESNTGELFF.